This T cell receptor beta chain was captured by sequencing in a study of identifying expanded T cells in peripheral blood. With V trimmed by 4 bases and J by 0 bases, 13 bases remained unmatched. Germline CDR1 reads SGHKS; CDR2 reads YYEKEE (reference sequence). CDR3 length: 20 amino acids. The study's findings and limits: Differentially abundant clones: 0.95 to 1.5 between replicates, approximately 15 at approximately 13 days, approximately 18 at four. Across healthy donors, higher total template counts meant significantly greater roughly 2-week count variance.

On this clone itself: Its target is unknown.

Data came from immunoSEQ multiplex PCR; TCRdb stores just in-frame clones and leaves some out. This table holds approximately 80,000 clones, 84% found once. During the collection period, no donor immune events like infections were recorded. This TCR was sampled from a person between 18 and 70 years old in good health. The rearrangement uses TRBV5-5 and TRBJ2-2, with 12 bases fitting TRBD2. Sequences were obtained from blood. This CDR3 is CASSPLPRLAGDTNTGELFF. In DNA, the CDR3 is TGTGCCAGCAGCCCTCTCCCTAGACTAGCGGGAGATACGAACACCGGGGAGCTGTTTTTT.